These T cell receptor beta chains were read from a single sample in a study of CD8+CD57+ T cells in acquired aplastic anemia. Each CDR3 protein is one row after TCRdb ran MiXCR on the reads. The table has a few hundred thousand distinct CDR3 sequences, roughly 82% seen once; the top ten hold 35% to 50%. The source material was sorted CD4+, CD8+, or CD8+CD57+ T cells (not recorded which) from PBMCs. These receptors all stem from a human donor with aplastic anemia. Both conserved end residues are part of each CDR3. A D gene is named only where the DNA matches it firmly. The listing skips clone size in some rows; elsewhere it reads once, few, many or a size class.

J gene | clone size | V gene | D gene | CDR3 protein | CDR3 DNA
TRBJ2-5 | NA | TRBV5-6 | NA | CASSHTDGPTGETQYF | TGTGCCAGCAGCCATACAGACGGCCCTACCGGAGAGACCCAGTACTTC
TRBJ2-3 | NA | TRBV7-2 | TRBD1 | CASSLAGQTATTSF | TGTGCCAGCAGCTTAGCGGGACAGACAGCCACGACGTCTTTT
TRBJ2-1 | NA | TRBV9 | NA | CASSLGGGTGQVEQFF | TGTGCCAGCAGCCTGGGGGGCGGAACCGGTCAGGTTGAGCAGTTCTTC
TRBJ2-5 | NA | TRBV11-2 | TRBD2 | CASSREGAGTSGRGETQYF | TGTGCCAGCAGCCGAGAGGGGGCCGGGACTAGCGGGAGGGGAGAGACCCAGTACTTC
TRBJ1-3 | NA | TRBV11-3 | NA | CASSLDLAAGNTIYF | TGTGCCAGCAGCTTAGATCTGGCAGCTGGAAACACCATATATTTT
TRBJ2-3 | once | TRBV9 | NA | CASSSSDTQYFYF | NA
TRBJ2-1 | NA | TRBV9 | NA | CASSVSQGRQYYEQFF | TGTGCCAGCAGCGTTTCCCAGGGGAGGCAGTACTATGAGCAGTTCTTC
TRBJ2-3 | NA | TRBV12-3/TRBV12-4 | NA | CASSFAGRPAPQFF | TGTGCCAGCAGCTTCGCAGGGCGTCCGGCTCCGCAGTTTTTT
TRBJ2-1 | NA | TRBV7-8 | NA | CASSPQADEQFF | TGTGCCAGCAGCCCCCAGGCTGATGAGCAGTTCTTC
TRBJ1-6 | NA | TRBV7-2 | NA | CASSLGEGPYTSPLHF | TGTGCCAGCAGCTTAGGGGAAGGCCCCTATACTTCACCCCTCCACTTT
TRBJ2-1 | few | TRBV5-6 | TRBD2 | CASSFHPGGGSDEQFF | TGTGCCAGCAGCTTTCATCCAGGCGGGGGGAGCGATGAGCAGTTCTTC
TRBJ2-1 | NA | TRBV5-6 | TRBD2 | CASSRSGGYNEQFF | TGTGCCAGCAGCCGTAGCGGGGGCTACAATGAGCAGTTCTTC
TRBJ2-5 | NA | TRBV11-3 | NA | CASSLNGGQETQYF | TGTGCCAGCAGCTTAAACGGGGGCCAAGAGACCCAGTACTTC
TRBJ1-2 | NA | TRBV5-5 | NA | CASSSSQDGLVYGYTF | TGTGCCAGCAGCTCCTCACAGGACGGGCTCGTATATGGCTACACCTTC